A single sample is the source of the 9 T cell receptor beta chains below, sequenced in a study of blood T cell repertoires in COVID-19. Libraries were prepared by immunoSEQ multiplex PCR; TCRdb keeps only in-frame clonotypes and omits some of them. This table has 170,000 or so clones, 84% appearing once. Sequences were obtained from peripheral blood. Receptors originate from a man between 18 and 29 years old with active or convalescent COVID-19.

This chain connects TRBV7-2 to TRBJ2-1; D remains ambiguous. From germline, CDR1 is SGHTA and CDR2 FQGNSA. Trimming stripped 5 bases from V and 2 bases from J, with 4 bases between. The CDR3 is 12 amino acids. The CDR3 here is CASSPAYNEQFF. The CDR3 DNA sequence: TGTGCCAGCAGCCCTGCCTACAATGAGCAGTTCTTC.

V gene TRBV7-3 combines with J gene TRBJ1-6, with D perhaps matching TRBD1 (6 bases). The germline gives CDR1 SGHTA, CDR2 FQGTGA. This CDR3 has 15 amino acids. The V end was cut by 1 base, the J end by 8 bases, with 12 bases between. CDR3 DNA: TGTGCCAGCAGCTTAAGGGGCAGGGGTGATTCACCCCTCCACTTT. Its protein product is CASSLRGRGDSPLHF.

V is TRBV19 and J is TRBJ1-5; TRBD1 aligns across 8 bases. Trimming at V came to 6 bases and at J to 2 bases, leaving 9 bases not matched to a gene. CDR3 size: 16 residues. Germline V gene sequence: CDR1 LNHDA, CDR2 SQIVND (reference sequence). The DNA of the CDR3 is TGTGCCAGTAGGACCCCAGGGGGCGCGGGCAATCAGCCCCAGCATTTT. It specifies CASRTPGGAGNQPQHF.

The V gene is TRBV28, the J gene TRBJ1-4, with 10 bases that match TRBD1. In germline, CDR1 is MDHEN, CDR2 SYDVKM. The CDR3 is made up of 14 amino acids. The ends lost 6 bases at V and 8 bases at J; junction bases unmatched: 6. The CDR3 sequence: CASRKTGGLEKLFF. The CDR3, as DNA: TGTGCCAGCAGGAAGACAGGGGGCTTGGAAAAACTGTTTTTT.

With regard to this clone: Sequence at one end of the junction differs from germline and may be a read error. This chain uses TRBV13 with TRBJ2-7; TRBD2 aligns across 7 bases. This CDR3 region has 15 residues. CDR1 and CDR2 (germline): PRHDT, FYEKMQ (reference sequence). The CDR3: CASSFGGRISNEQYF. The CDR3 coding sequence is TGTGCCAGCAGCTTCGGGGGGAGAATCTCCAACGAGCAGTACTTC.

This chain uses TRBV19 with TRBJ1-5; maybe TRBD1 (5 bases). This CDR3 is 14 amino acids long. V was pared by 4 bases and J by 6 bases, with 13 bases between. Germline V gene data show CDR1 as LNHDA and CDR2 as SQIVND (reference sequence). The CDR3 reads CASSTGRVLQPQHF. CDR3 DNA: TGTGCCAGTAGTACAGGCAGGGTCCTTCAGCCCCAGCATTTT. The whole variable domain, remainder taken from reference TRBV19 and TRBJ1-5, is DGGITQSPKYLFRKEGQNVTLSCEQNLNHDAMYWYRQDPGQGLRLIYYSQIVNDFQKGDIAEGYSVSREKKESFPLTVTSAQKNPTAFYLCASSTGRVLQPQHFGDGTRLSIL.

This clone was seen just once. CDR3 bases: TGTGCCAGCAGTGCCGGGGGCACTGAAGCTTTCTTT. Translated, it gives CASSAGGTEAFF. The V and J genes are TRBV25-1 and TRBJ1-1; tentatively, D is TRBD1 (5 bases). The CDR3 totals 12 residues. Germline loops: CDR1 MGHDK, CDR2 SYGVNS. The V gene lost 4 bases and the J gene lost 4 bases, with 7 bases spanning the gap.

The rearrangement links TRBV7-9 to TRBJ2-1, with D possibly TRBD2 on 5 matching bases. The CDR3 contains 15 residues. With 8 bases removed from V and 0 bases from J, the gap between germline ends came to 14 bases. Per germline, CDR1 SEHNR and CDR2 FQNEAQ (reference sequence). The CDR3 protein is CASSSGRSSYNEQFF. CDR3 DNA sequence: TGTGCCAGCTCGAGCGGCCGGAGCTCCTACAATGAGCAGTTCTTC.

The chain couples TRBV30 to TRBJ1-3; tentatively, D is TRBD1 (5 bases). The germline gives CDR1 GTSNPN, CDR2 SVGIG (reference sequence). V shed 4 bases and J shed 3 bases, with 25 bases lying between them. The CDR3 consists of 18 residues. This CDR3 is CAWTNIGGLAGVGNTIYF. Here the CDR3 DNA reads TGTGCCTGGACCAACATTGGGGGTCTTGCGGGGGTTGGAAACACCATATATTTT. Drawing the rest from reference TRBV30 and TRBJ1-3, the complete variable domain is SQTIHQWPATLVQPVGSPLSLECTVEGTSNPNLYWYRQAAGRGLQLLFYSVGIGQISSEVPQNLSASRPQDRQFILSSKKLLLSDSGFYLCAWTNIGGLAGVGNTIYFGEGSWLTVV.